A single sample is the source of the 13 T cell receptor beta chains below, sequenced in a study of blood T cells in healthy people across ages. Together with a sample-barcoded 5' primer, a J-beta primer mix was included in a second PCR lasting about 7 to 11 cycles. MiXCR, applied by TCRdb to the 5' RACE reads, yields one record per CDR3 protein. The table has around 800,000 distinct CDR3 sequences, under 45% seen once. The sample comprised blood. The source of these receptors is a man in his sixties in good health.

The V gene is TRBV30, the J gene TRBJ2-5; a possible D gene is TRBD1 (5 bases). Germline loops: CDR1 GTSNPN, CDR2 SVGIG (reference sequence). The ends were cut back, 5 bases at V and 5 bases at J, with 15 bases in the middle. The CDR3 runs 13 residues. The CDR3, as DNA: TGTGCCTGGGGGGCAGGCGTGGGGGAGACCCAGTACTTC. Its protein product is CAWGAGVGETQYF. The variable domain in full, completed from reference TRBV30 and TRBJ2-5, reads SQTIHQWPATLVQPVGSPLSLECTVEGTSNPNLYWYRQAAGRGLQLLFYSVGIGQISSEVPQNLSASRPQDRQFILSSKKLLLSDSGFYLCAWGAGVGETQYFGPGTRLLVL.

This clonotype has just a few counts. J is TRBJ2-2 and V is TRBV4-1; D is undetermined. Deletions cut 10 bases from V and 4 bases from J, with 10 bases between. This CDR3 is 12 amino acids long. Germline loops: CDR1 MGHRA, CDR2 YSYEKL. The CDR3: CATAGPTGELFF. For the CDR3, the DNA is TGCGCCACCGCTGGTCCCACCGGGGAGCTGTTTTTT.

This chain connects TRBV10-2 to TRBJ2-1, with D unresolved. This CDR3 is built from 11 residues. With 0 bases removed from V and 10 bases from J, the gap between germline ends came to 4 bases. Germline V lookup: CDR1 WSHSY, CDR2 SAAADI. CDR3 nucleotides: TGCGCCAGCAGTGAGTCGAGGGAGCAGTTCTTC. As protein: CASSESREQFF.

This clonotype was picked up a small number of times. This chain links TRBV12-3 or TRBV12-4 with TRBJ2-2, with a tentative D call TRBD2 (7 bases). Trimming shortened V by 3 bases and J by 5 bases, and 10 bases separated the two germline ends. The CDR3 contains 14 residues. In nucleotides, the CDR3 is TGTGCCAGCAGTTTGGGGGGGACAACCGGGGAGCTGTTTTTT. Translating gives CASSLGGTTGELFF.

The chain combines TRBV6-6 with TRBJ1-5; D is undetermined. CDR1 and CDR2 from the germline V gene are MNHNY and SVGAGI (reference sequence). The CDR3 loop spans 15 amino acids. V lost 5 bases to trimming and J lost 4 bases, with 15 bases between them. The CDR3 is CASSQTENPNQPQHF. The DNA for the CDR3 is TGTGCCAGCAGTCAAACAGAAAACCCTAATCAGCCCCAGCATTTT.

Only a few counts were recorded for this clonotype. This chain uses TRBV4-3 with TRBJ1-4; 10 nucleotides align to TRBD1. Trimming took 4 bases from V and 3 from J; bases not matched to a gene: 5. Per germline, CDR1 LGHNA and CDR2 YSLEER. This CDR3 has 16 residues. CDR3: CASSLDRGLANEKLFF. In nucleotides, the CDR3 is TGCGCCAGCAGCCTCGACAGGGGGCTTGCTAATGAAAAACTGTTTTTT.

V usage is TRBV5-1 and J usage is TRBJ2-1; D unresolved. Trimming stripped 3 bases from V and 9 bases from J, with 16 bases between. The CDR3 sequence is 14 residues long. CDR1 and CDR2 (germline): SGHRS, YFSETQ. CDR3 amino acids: CASSSPNTPGEQFF. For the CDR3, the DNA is TGCGCCAGCAGCTCCCCTAACACCCCAGGTGAGCAGTTCTTC.

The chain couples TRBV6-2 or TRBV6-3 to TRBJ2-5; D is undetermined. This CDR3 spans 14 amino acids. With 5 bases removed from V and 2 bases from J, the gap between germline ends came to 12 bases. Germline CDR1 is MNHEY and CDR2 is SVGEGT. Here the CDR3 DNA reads TGTGCCAGCAGTCCAGACCTGGGACAAGAGACCCAGTACTTC. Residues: CASSPDLGQETQYF.

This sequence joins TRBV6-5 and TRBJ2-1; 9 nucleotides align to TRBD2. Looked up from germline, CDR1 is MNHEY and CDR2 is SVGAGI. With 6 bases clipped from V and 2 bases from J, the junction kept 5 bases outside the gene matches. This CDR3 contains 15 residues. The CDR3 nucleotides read TGTGCCAGCAGGCGGGGGGGCGGGACCTACAATGAGCAGTTCTTC. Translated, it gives CASRRGGGTYNEQFF.

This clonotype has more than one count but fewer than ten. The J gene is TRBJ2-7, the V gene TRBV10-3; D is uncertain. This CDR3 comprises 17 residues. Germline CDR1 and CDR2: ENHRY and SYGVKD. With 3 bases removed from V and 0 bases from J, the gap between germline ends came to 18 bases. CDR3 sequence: CAISESAGRTSSYEQYF. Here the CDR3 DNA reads TGTGCCATCAGTGAAAGCGCCGGTCGGACGAGCTCCTACGAGCAGTACTTC.

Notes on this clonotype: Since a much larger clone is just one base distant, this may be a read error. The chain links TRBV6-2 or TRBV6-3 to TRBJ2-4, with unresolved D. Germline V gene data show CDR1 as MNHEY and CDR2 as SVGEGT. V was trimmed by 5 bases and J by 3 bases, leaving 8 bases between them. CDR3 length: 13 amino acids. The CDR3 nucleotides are TGTGCCAGCAGTGGCGAAGTCAAAAACATTCAGTACTTC. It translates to CASSGEVKNIQYF.

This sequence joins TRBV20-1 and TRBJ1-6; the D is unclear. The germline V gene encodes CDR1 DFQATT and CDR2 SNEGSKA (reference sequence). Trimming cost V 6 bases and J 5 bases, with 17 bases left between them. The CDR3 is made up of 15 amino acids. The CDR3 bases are TGCAGTGCCCCGCGGGGTCAGATTAATAATTCACCCCTCCACTTT. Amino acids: CSAPRGQINNSPLHF.

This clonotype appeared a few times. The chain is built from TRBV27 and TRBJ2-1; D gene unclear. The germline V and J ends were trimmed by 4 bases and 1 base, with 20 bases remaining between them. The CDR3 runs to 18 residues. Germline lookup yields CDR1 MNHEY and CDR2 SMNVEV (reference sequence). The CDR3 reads CASSSSLAVRTSYNEQFF. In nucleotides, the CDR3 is TGTGCCAGCAGTTCCTCGTTGGCAGTTAGAACATCCTACAATGAGCAGTTCTTC.